Listed here are 28 T cell receptor beta chains from one sample, sequenced in a study of blood T cell repertoires in COVID-19. The assay was immunoSEQ multiplex PCR, and TCRdb's table has in-frame clones only and misses some. The sample records more than 150,000 clones, around 83% being singletons. Sequenced sample: peripheral blood. Receptors were obtained from a man in his forties or fifties with active or convalescent COVID-19.

This chain joins TRBV27 and TRBJ2-5; 8 positions match TRBD2. The CDR3 contains 14 residues. Germline CDR1 MNHEY, CDR2 SMNVEV (reference sequence). The J segment lost 2 bases and the V segment lost 3 bases, leaving 2 bases of the junction unmatched. The CDR3 reads CASSFIAGQETQYF. The CDR3 region has the DNA TGTGCCAGCAGTTTCATAGCGGGACAAGAGACCCAGTACTTC.

About this clone: Germline and junction disagree at one end, which may indicate a read error. The chain's CDR3 is CASSRSSGRDLFF. The CDR3 coding sequence is TGTGCCAGCAGCCGTAGCAGCGGGAGGGACCTGTTTTTT. The chain couples TRBV6-2 or TRBV6-3 to TRBJ2-2; the match to TRBD2 covers 10 bases. The CDR3 contains 13 residues. Germline CDR1 is MNHEY and CDR2 is SVGEGT.

The rearrangement uses TRBV5-4 and TRBJ1-4, with a weak D call TRBD1 (6 bases). The CDR3 totals 16 residues. The germline CDR1 and CDR2 sequences are SGHNT and YYREEE (reference sequence). Trimming cost V 4 bases and J 0 bases, with 13 bases left between them. The DNA for the CDR3 is TGTGCCAGCAGCCTCACAGGGACTACAACTAATGAAAAACTGTTTTTT. It specifies CASSLTGTTTNEKLFF.

V and J are TRBV7-6 and TRBJ2-7; 9 bases line up with TRBD1. The V segment lost 3 bases and the J segment 3 bases; nucleotides outside the gene matches: 12. The CDR3 runs to 17 residues. The V gene's germline CDR1 is SGHVS and CDR2 FNYEAQ. The CDR3 DNA is TGTGCCAGCAGCTTGCGGACAGGGGAAACTTTTGTCTACGAGCAGTACTTC. This encodes CASSLRTGETFVYEQYF.

The rearrangement links TRBV6-2 or TRBV6-3 to TRBJ1-2; D not certain. This CDR3 comprises 13 residues. Trimming shortened V by 2 bases and J by 2 bases, and 6 bases separated the two germline ends. CDR1 is MNHEY and CDR2 is SVGEGT in the germline V gene. The CDR3 sequence: CASSYTGNYGYTF. As DNA, the CDR3 is TGTGCCAGCAGTTACACCGGGAACTATGGCTACACCTTC.

The genes are TRBV5-6 and TRBJ2-3; D gene uncertain. Trimming cost V 4 bases and J 6 bases, with 6 bases left between them. From germline, CDR1 is SGHDT and CDR2 YYEEEE. The CDR3 runs to 11 residues. CDR3 region: CASSRQDTQYF. DNA for the CDR3: TGTGCCAGCAGCCGCCAGGATACGCAGTATTTT. Full variable domain (missing parts from reference TRBV5-6 and TRBJ2-3): DAGVTQSPTHLIKTRGQQVTLRCSPKSGHDTVSWYQQALGQGPQFIFQYYEEEERQRGNFPDRFSGHQFPNYSSELNVNALLLGDSALYLCASSRQDTQYFGPGTRLTVL.

This chain joins TRBV5-5 and TRBJ1-5; a possible D gene is TRBD1 (5 bases). This CDR3 region has 17 residues. The germline gives CDR1 SGHKS, CDR2 YYEKEE (reference sequence). The V end lost 2 bases, the J end lost 6 bases, and 21 bases lay between the germline ends. CDR3 sequence reads: CASSLGQTNPPSQPQHF. The CDR3 coding sequence is TGTGCCAGCAGCTTAGGACAAACGAACCCTCCATCTCAGCCCCAGCATTTT.

The CDR3 reads CASSAGGAGRAFF. DNA of the CDR3: TGTGCCAGCAGTGCAGGTGGGGCTGGGCGAGCTTTCTTT. The chain joins TRBV2 to TRBJ1-1, with a tentative D call TRBD1 (5 bases). Trimming took 4 bases from V and 10 from J, leaving 16 bases between them. The CDR3 contains 13 residues. Germline loops: CDR1 SNHLY, CDR2 FYNNEI.

The chain has TRBV7-2 and TRBJ2-5, with D tentatively TRBD1 (6 bases). The germline V and J ends were trimmed by 4 bases and 1 base, with 16 bases remaining between them. This CDR3 has 16 amino acids. Germline CDR1 reads SGHTA; CDR2 reads FQGNSA. Here the CDR3 reads CASSWVQARGQETQYF. In nucleotides, the CDR3 is TGTGCCAGCAGCTGGGTTCAGGCCAGGGGCCAAGAGACCCAGTACTTC.

The rearrangement links TRBV19 to TRBJ2-3; 7 bases fit TRBD1. The CDR3 totals 18 residues. Germline CDR1 reads LNHDA; CDR2 reads SQIVND (reference sequence). With V trimmed by 5 bases and J by 2 bases, 16 bases remained unmatched. CDR3 sequence: CASSPTPTGVRNTDTQYF. CDR3 nucleotides: TGTGCCAGTAGTCCTACCCCAACAGGGGTCAGGAACACAGATACGCAGTATTTT.

CDR3 amino acids: CATSDRRGDRATGELFF. For the CDR3, the DNA is TGTGCCACCAGTGATCGAAGAGGTGACAGAGCGACCGGGGAGCTGTTTTTT. This chain joins TRBV24-1 and TRBJ2-2; a weak D match, TRBD1 (5 bases). Looked up from germline, CDR1 is KGHDR and CDR2 is SFDVKD. Trimming took 3 bases from V and 5 from J, leaving 18 bases between them. CDR3 length: 17 amino acids.

This clone occurred once. The chain employs TRBV10-3 and TRBJ2-2; D not resolved. Trimming stripped 3 bases from V and 4 bases from J, with 12 bases between. In germline, CDR1 is ENHRY, CDR2 SYGVKD. CDR3 size: 15 residues. The CDR3 loop is CAISDVNPSTGELFF. Written as DNA, the CDR3 is TGTGCCATCAGTGATGTAAATCCTAGCACCGGGGAGCTGTTTTTT.

This clone was recorded once. The rearrangement joins TRBV27 to TRBJ2-3; 9 positions agree with TRBD2. Germline CDR1 and CDR2: MNHEY and SMNVEV (reference sequence). The V and J ends lost 7 bases and 4 bases, in that order; junction bases with no gene match: 12. CDR3 size: 16 residues. As DNA, the CDR3 is TGTGCCAGCACCACGGGCGCGGGACTAGCCTCAGATACGCAGTATTTT. It encodes CASTTGAGLASDTQYF.

This chain links TRBV5-1 with TRBJ2-7, with 10 bases lining up with TRBD1. With V trimmed by 0 bases and J by 3 bases, 9 bases remained unmatched. The CDR3 is 17 residues long. Germline loops: CDR1 SGHRS, CDR2 YFSETQ. The CDR3 nucleotides read TGCGCCAGCAGCTTGGGGCCACAGACAGGGGGCAACTACGAGCAGTACTTC. The encoded protein is CASSLGPQTGGNYEQYF.

The CDR3 DNA follows: TGTGCCAGTAGTAGGGGACAGGGGGCCGGCTATGGCTACACCTTC. Translating gives CASSRGQGAGYGYTF. The chain recombines TRBV19 with TRBJ1-2; 12 bases are shared with TRBD1. Per the germline V gene, CDR1 is LNHDA and CDR2 is SQIVND (reference sequence). The CDR3 is made up of 15 amino acids. Trimming cost V 4 bases and J 4 bases; bases outside gene matches: 4.

This clone was observed a handful of times. The chain employs TRBV6-2 or TRBV6-3 and TRBJ2-1, with TRBD1 identical over 12 bases. V trimming: 2 bases; J trimming: 8 bases; junction bases outside the gene matches: 7. The CDR3 totals 16 residues. Germline assignment: CDR1 MNHEY and CDR2 SVGEGT. The CDR3 DNA reads TGTGCCAGCAGTTACCCCTTGGGACAGGGGGCTTATGAGCAGTTCTTC. The encoded protein is CASSYPLGQGAYEQFF.

The rearrangement joins TRBV27 to TRBJ2-4, with TRBD1 as a possible D gene (6 bases). V dropped 6 bases and J dropped 0 bases, with 21 bases sitting between them. Germline loops: CDR1 MNHEY, CDR2 SMNVEV (reference sequence). The CDR3 has 18 amino acids. CDR3 sequence: CASSRLRDTILAKNIQYF. CDR3 in DNA: TGTGCCAGCAGCAGACTTAGGGACACCATACTAGCCAAAAACATTCAGTACTTC.

The chain links TRBV6-4 to TRBJ2-1; 11 nucleotides align to TRBD2. This CDR3 is built from 15 residues. The V and J ends lost 0 bases and 8 bases, in that order; junction bases with no gene match: 3. Germline values: CDR1 MRHNA, CDR2 SNTAGT. CDR3 in amino acids: CASSDSTSGVDEQFF. The CDR3 nucleotides read TGTGCCAGCAGTGACTCGACTAGCGGGGTGGATGAGCAGTTCTTC.

This clone was seen a single time. The chain couples TRBV12-5 to TRBJ2-2; 9 bases are a match to TRBD1. The CDR3 spans 15 residues. Germline V gene sequence: CDR1 LGHNT, CDR2 FRNRAP. After removal of 2 bases from V and 7 bases from J, the junction contained 5 bases not matched to a gene. The CDR3 region is CASGLRQGVFGELFF. CDR3 DNA: TGTGCTAGTGGTTTGAGACAGGGGGTATTCGGGGAGCTGTTTTTT.

CDR3 sequence: CASRREQETQYF. In DNA form, the CDR3 reads TGTGCCAGCCGGAGGGAACAAGAGACCCAGTACTTC. The genes are TRBV6-5 and TRBJ2-5, with D maybe TRBD2 (6 bases). V shed 8 bases and J shed 2 bases, with 9 bases lying between them. Germline CDR1 is MNHEY and CDR2 is SVGAGI. The length of the CDR3 is 12 residues.

The chain couples TRBV18 to TRBJ2-1, with D possibly being TRBD2 (6 bases). This CDR3 is built from 16 residues. Germline CDR1 KGHSH, CDR2 LQKENI. Between the trimmed V and J ends, which lost 0 bases and 9 bases, there was a span of 18 bases. For the CDR3, the DNA is TGTGCCAGCTCACCACCTGTGGGAGGTGGGGGAAGTGAGCAGTTCTTC. As protein: CASSPPVGGGGSEQFF. Using reference TRBV18 and TRBJ2-1 for the parts outside the CDR3, the full variable domain is NAGVMQNPRHLVRRRGQEARLRCSPMKGHSHVYWYRQLPEEGLKFMVYLQKENIIDESGMPKERFSAEFPKEGPSILRIQQVVRGDSAAYFCASSPPVGGGGSEQFFGPGTRLTVL.

The chain uses TRBV24-1 and TRBJ2-4; 9 nucleotides line up with TRBD1. V gave up 2 bases and J gave up 8 bases; unmatched junction bases: 9. The CDR3 is made up of 16 amino acids. Germline lookup yields CDR1 KGHDR and CDR2 SFDVKD. Written as DNA, the CDR3 is TGTGCCACCAGTGATTCATCGGGCAGGACAGGGGACATTCAGTACTTC. Translated, it gives CATSDSSGRTGDIQYF.

V and J are TRBV4-1 and TRBJ1-5; 9 positions agree with TRBD1. Germline loops: CDR1 MGHRA, CDR2 YSYEKL. Trimming removed 3 bases from V and 5 bases from J; junction bases left unmatched: 14. The length of the CDR3 is 18 residues. CDR3 in amino acids: CASSHMSSIQGAYQPQHF. The CDR3 DNA reads as TGCGCCAGCAGCCACATGAGTTCCATACAGGGGGCATATCAGCCCCAGCATTTT.

The gene calls are TRBV11-3 and TRBJ2-1; weak D call: TRBD1 (5 bases). Germline values: CDR1 SGHNT, CDR2 YENEEA. There are 13 residues in the CDR3. Trimming took 1 base from V and 10 from J, leaving 11 bases between them. The CDR3 DNA reads as TGTGCCAGCAGCTTAGTTGGGGCGGCCGAGCAGTTCTTC. Translated, it gives CASSLVGAAEQFF.

This clone was seen only a few times. J is TRBJ1-2 and V is TRBV6-6; weak D call: TRBD1 (6 bases). Germline V gene sequence: CDR1 MNHNY, CDR2 SVGAGI (reference sequence). This CDR3 spans 13 amino acids. V lost 7 bases to trimming and J lost 8 bases, with 17 bases between them. The CDR3 region has the DNA TGTGCCAGCACGGGGCAGGGGATCGTAGGCTACACCTTC. It specifies CASTGQGIVGYTF.

The chain recombines TRBV5-1 with TRBJ2-5, with a possible D match to TRBD1 (5 bases). The germline V gene has CDR1 SGHRS and CDR2 YFSETQ. CDR3 length: 12 amino acids. The V and J ends lost 4 bases and 5 bases respectively, with 9 bases between them. As DNA, the CDR3 is TGCGCCAGCAGCCCGAAGGGGGAGACCCAGTACTTC. As protein: CASSPKGETQYF.

V is TRBV28 and J is TRBJ1-5; tentative D call: TRBD1 (6 bases). In germline, CDR1 is MDHEN, CDR2 SYDVKM. Between the trimmed V and J ends, which lost 2 bases and 0 bases, there was a span of 8 bases. This CDR3 region has 15 residues. CDR3 in DNA: TGTGCCAGCAGTTTACGGACAGATAGCAATCAGCCCCAGCATTTT. Its protein is CASSLRTDSNQPQHF.

The gene calls are TRBV25-1 and TRBJ2-7; 8 nucleotides match TRBD1. This CDR3 region has 11 residues. V shed 3 bases and J 12 bases; nucleotides not matched to a gene: 4. CDR1 is MGHDK and CDR2 is SYGVNS in the germline V gene. The DNA of the CDR3 is TGTGCCAGCAGTGACGACAGGGGTCCGTACTTC. This encodes CASSDDRGPYF.